This note documents a single T cell receptor (beta chain) sequence. It lacks a known antigen. One base away there is no much larger clone; base qualities are not given. The V end gives up 4 bases and the J end 5 bases, leaving 2 bases in the junction not matched to a gene. Spanning cysteine to phenylalanine, the CDR3 consists of 12 amino acids. Of the read, only the CDR3 DNA is kept; its 36 bases are in frame from base 1. Based on the germline V gene, the CDR1 and CDR2 sequences are SGDLS and YYNGEE. The library was generated by the immunoSEQ multiplex PCR assay. From the authors' description of their analysis: A statistical classification framework was built for diagnosing cytomegalovirus status from the catalog of TCR beta chain sequences. The immuneACCESS repertoire file appears here via TCRdb, limited to in-frame rearrangements. These files lack a portion of the clones; in checked studies, under half of the deficit traces to unresolved V genes, and the cause of the others is not known. V, J and clone size are taken as reported in that table, and D and trimming were inferred from the DNA itself. For this sample the table gives roughly 100,000 clones, of which about 85% were detected only once. The ten largest account for about 1.8% of the sample.

These data come from a study of cytomegalovirus exposure and HLA in healthy donors (dated by TCRdb to about 2017). At the level of the whole study: The roughly 670 repertoires of the first cohort and the 120 validation repertoires were produced on the same platform, according to a later analysis. The study aimed to test whether cataloging public T cell receptors could reveal signatures of past pathogen exposure. Along with the roughly 710-subject first cohort, a separate validation cohort of over a hundred different subjects was used. To predict cytomegalovirus infection status, the study combined high-throughput TCR immunosequencing, statistical association of individual TCRs with disease status, and machine learning.

The donors belonged to the validation cohort of around 120 subjects, which was separate from the 666-subject first cohort. Overall study results and their limits: Most TCR sequences were observed very rarely across donors, whereas some public TCRs were present in many individuals. A few of the identified cytomegalovirus-associated TCR beta chains were confirmed in vitro to be specific for cytomegalovirus antigens. In both the original and validation cohorts, the classifier was reported to diagnose cytomegalovirus status with high specificity and sensitivity. A later analysis found that TCRs clustered in the first cohort also tended to co-occur in the roughly 120 validation repertoires, with 94% of cluster scores above 0. The study listed 150 to 200 TCR beta chains as associated with cytomegalovirus. All 110 or so repertoires were used to score co-occurrence in the validation cohort in a later analysis, because that analysis had no HLA typing for the cohort. It was suggested by the authors that the approach could potentially be generalized to other disease states and immunological phenotypes.

The chain couples TRBV9 to TRBJ2-7, and 8 bases in between align with TRBD2. The sample comprised PBMCs. The receptor comes from a woman aged 18-29 years in good health and CMV-seropositive. The nucleotide sequence is given as TGTGCCAGCAGCCCCGGGGGGGACGAGCAGTACTTC. The encoded protein is CASSPGGDEQYF.